The 27 T cell receptor beta chains presented below share a single source sample, sequenced in a study of vaccination effects on CD4 cells after COVID-19. Sequencing was performed with immunoSEQ multiplex PCR; in TCRdb, only in-frame clones are kept and a portion is missing. The profile shows roughly 40,000 clones, about 65% of them singletons. Their target antigens are unknown. Around day 10 of culture, CD4+ T cells were separated out. The specimen was CD4+ T cells from PBMCs cultured without peptide, collected before COVID-19 vaccination. The receptors were gathered from a human donor who received a COVID-19 vaccine.

The chain couples TRBV30 to TRBJ2-3; TRBD1 is a possible D gene (6 bases). The ends were cut back, 0 bases at V and 4 bases at J, with 11 bases in the middle. Germline V gives CDR1 GTSNPN, CDR2 SVGIG (reference sequence). This CDR3 has 14 residues. In nucleotides, the CDR3 is TGTGCCTGGAGTGTACTTGCAGGGGCAGATACGCAGTATTTT. It translates to CAWSVLAGADTQYF.

The V and J genes are TRBV6-5 and TRBJ2-5, with D perhaps being TRBD1 or TRBD2 (5 bases each). From germline, CDR1 is MNHEY and CDR2 SVGAGI. The germline V and J ends were trimmed by 2 bases and 1 base, with 8 bases remaining between them. This CDR3 comprises 14 residues. CDR3: CASSYRGTQETQYF. In DNA, the CDR3 is TGTGCCAGCAGTTACCGAGGGACCCAAGAGACCCAGTACTTC.

The rearrangement joins TRBV29-1 to TRBJ1-1, with no clear D. V shed 7 bases and J shed 1 base, with 13 bases lying between them. Per the germline V gene, CDR1 is SQVTM and CDR2 is ANQGSEA. The CDR3 covers 13 residues. The CDR3 bases are TGCAGCGCGACCTCCACTCAGAACACTGAAGCTTTCTTT. Its translation: CSATSTQNTEAFF.

In DNA, the CDR3 is TGTGCCAGTAGTACCGGACTAGCGGGGCTCTCCTACGAGCAGTACTTC. Translating it yields CASSTGLAGLSYEQYF. The gene calls are TRBV19 and TRBJ2-7, with 12 bases matching TRBD2. The germline V gene has CDR1 LNHDA and CDR2 SQIVND (reference sequence). J gave up 0 bases and V 4 bases, and 4 bases lay outside the gene matches. The CDR3 covers 16 residues.

This chain connects TRBV11-1 to TRBJ2-3; 8 nucleotides line up with TRBD1. The germline V gene encodes CDR1 SGHAT and CDR2 FQDESV (reference sequence). After removal of 6 bases from V and 2 bases from J, the junction contained 10 bases not matched to a gene. The CDR3 consists of 16 residues. The CDR3 DNA is TGTGCCAGCAGTCCCCCGGGACAGGTGAACACAGATACGCAGTATTTT. It codes for CASSPPGQVNTDTQYF.

This chain connects TRBV5-5 to TRBJ2-5, with 7 positions matching TRBD1. The V gene end was trimmed by 2 bases and the J gene end by 4 bases; junction bases not matched to a gene: 11. This CDR3 region has 16 residues. Germline loops: CDR1 SGHKS, CDR2 YYEKEE (reference sequence). The chain's CDR3 is CASSFMLRQGRETQYF. The CDR3 nucleotides read TGTGCCAGCAGCTTCATGTTGAGACAGGGCAGAGAGACCCAGTACTTC. The entire variable domain, with the rest obtained from reference TRBV5-5 and TRBJ2-5, is as follows: DAGVTQSPTHLIKTRGQQVTLRCSPISGHKSVSWYQQVLGQGPQFIFQYYEKEERGRGNFPDRFSARQFPNYSSELNVNALLLGDSALYLCASSFMLRQGRETQYFGPGTRLLVL.

The CDR3, as DNA: TGTGCCAGCAGTCACAACTACGAGCAGTACTTC. Its translation: CASSHNYEQYF. The J gene is TRBJ2-7, the V gene TRBV6-5; D is unresolved. The CDR3 runs to 11 residues. The germline V and J ends were trimmed by 5 bases and 3 bases, with 5 bases remaining between them. Germline CDR1 and CDR2: MNHEY and SVGAGI.

This rearrangement joins TRBV19 to TRBJ2-7, with TRBD2 identical over 8 bases. The junction had 5 bases not matched to a gene; V was cut back by 5 bases and J by 2 bases. This CDR3 has 14 amino acids. Germline CDR1 is LNHDA and CDR2 is SQIVND (reference sequence). The CDR3 here is CASSQASGPYEQYF. CDR3 coding DNA: TGTGCCAGTAGTCAGGCTAGCGGGCCCTACGAGCAGTACTTC.

This clone has a single count. The J gene is TRBJ2-7, the V gene TRBV7-2, with 14 bases fitting TRBD2. The germline gives CDR1 SGHTA, CDR2 FQGNSA. Germline trimming cut 4 bases from V and 7 bases from J; bases unmatched to any gene: 3. The CDR3 has 14 amino acids. This chain's CDR3 is CASSSGLAGEEQYF. The CDR3 nucleotides are TGTGCCAGCAGCTCGGGACTAGCGGGAGAGGAGCAGTACTTC.

V is TRBV18 and J is TRBJ1-3; D not resolved. Germline V gives CDR1 KGHSH, CDR2 LQKENI. The V gene lost 4 bases and the J gene lost 6 bases, with 13 bases spanning the gap. The CDR3 has 14 residues. The CDR3 sequence: CASSLMNSKNTIYF. Written as DNA, the CDR3 is TGTGCCAGCTCACTAATGAACTCTAAAAACACCATATATTTT.

The chain couples TRBV30 to TRBJ1-2; D unclear. Trimming shortened V by 7 bases and J by 3 bases, and 9 bases separated the two germline ends. CDR3 length: 11 amino acids. Germline V gives CDR1 GTSNPN, CDR2 SVGIG (reference sequence). Here the CDR3 reads CASWTDYGYTF. The CDR3 region has the DNA TGTGCCTCCTGGACTGACTATGGCTACACCTTC.

The sample holds a few counts of this clone. The V and J genes are TRBV5-1 and TRBJ1-6; D is ambiguous. Germline-derived CDR1 and CDR2 are SGHRS and YFSETQ. The CDR3 sequence is 18 residues long. Trimming pared 0 bases from V and 2 bases from J, leaving 15 bases between. CDR3 protein: CASSLVGLGRAYNSPLHF. The CDR3 DNA reads TGCGCCAGCAGCTTGGTAGGGTTAGGGAGGGCCTATAATTCACCCCTCCACTTT.

The chain links TRBV7-9 to TRBJ2-3; no definite D call. Deletions cut 3 bases from V and 0 bases from J, with 10 bases between. The CDR3 is made up of 15 amino acids. Germline CDR1 reads SEHNR; CDR2 reads FQNEAQ (reference sequence). The CDR3 region has the DNA TGTGCCAGCAGCTTTTATCCGTCTAGCACAGATACGCAGTATTTT. Its protein product is CASSFYPSSTDTQYF. Supplemented by reference TRBV7-9 and TRBJ2-3, the full variable domain reads DTGVSQNPRHKITKRGQNVTFRCDPISEHNRLYWYRQTLGQGPEFLTYFQNEAQLEKSRLLSDRFSAERPKGSFSTLEIQRTEQGDSAMYLCASSFYPSSTDTQYFGPGTRLTVL.

The V gene is TRBV6-4, the J gene TRBJ2-1; 7 bases match TRBD2. Germline assignment: CDR1 MRHNA and CDR2 SNTAGT. Trimming removed 0 bases from V and 8 bases from J; junction bases left unmatched: 7. The CDR3 runs to 15 residues. The CDR3 region is CASSDSGGGPDEQFF. CDR3 in DNA: TGTGCCAGCAGTGACTCTGGGGGAGGGCCCGATGAGCAGTTCTTC.

This chain connects TRBV5-5 to TRBJ1-1; 10 bases fit TRBD1. V shed 5 bases and J 1 base; nucleotides not matched to a gene: 8. CDR1 is SGHKS and CDR2 is YYEKEE in the germline V gene (reference sequence). The CDR3 spans 16 residues. CDR3: CASRPRTGGRNTEAFF. CDR3 bases: TGTGCCAGCAGACCGAGGACAGGGGGAAGGAACACTGAAGCTTTCTTT.

This clone was picked up one time. The chain links TRBV6-2 or TRBV6-3 to TRBJ2-7; no firm D call. The ends were cut back, 4 bases at V and 2 bases at J, with 12 bases in the middle. The CDR3 spans 14 residues. Germline V gene data show CDR1 as MNHEY and CDR2 as SVGEGT. CDR3 region: CASSSIRDTYEQYF. The CDR3 DNA reads as TGTGCCAGCAGTTCCATACGAGACACCTACGAGCAGTACTTC.

The V gene is TRBV5-5, the J gene TRBJ1-5; D perhaps matches TRBD1 (6 bases). CDR1 SGHKS and CDR2 YYEKEE come from the germline V gene (reference sequence). The CDR3 sequence is 16 residues long. Between the trimmed V and J ends, which lost 5 bases and 4 bases, there was a span of 19 bases. The CDR3 is CASRAAGVRSNQPQHF. The CDR3 DNA reads as TGTGCCAGCAGGGCTGCAGGGGTACGCTCGAATCAGCCCCAGCATTTT.

The chain couples TRBV6-5 to TRBJ1-4; 10 bases agree with TRBD1. Trimming at V came to 5 bases and at J to 8 bases, leaving 5 bases not matched to a gene. The length of the CDR3 is 14 residues. Germline V gene lookup returns CDR1 MNHEY and CDR2 SVGAGI. Here the CDR3 reads CASSLDRGREKLFF. For the CDR3, the DNA is TGTGCCAGCAGTCTTGACAGGGGGCGGGAAAAACTGTTTTTT.

The chain employs TRBV5-1 and TRBJ1-4, with D tentatively TRBD1 (6 bases). CDR1 SGHRS and CDR2 YFSETQ come from the germline V gene. This CDR3 has 15 amino acids. Trimming pared 0 bases from V and 8 bases from J, leaving 14 bases between. The CDR3 region is CASSLDGRGSEKLFF. The CDR3 DNA reads as TGCGCCAGCAGCTTGGATGGCAGGGGATCCGAAAAACTGTTTTTT.

The chain combines TRBV12-5 with TRBJ2-7; 7 bases align to TRBD1. V dropped 4 bases and J dropped 1; count of bases not matched to a gene: 13. The CDR3 covers 17 residues. Germline values: CDR1 LGHNT, CDR2 FRNRAP. The CDR3 reads CASGYLYAGTESYEQYF. CDR3 nucleotides: TGTGCTAGTGGTTACCTTTATGCCGGGACAGAATCCTACGAGCAGTACTTC.

This chain joins TRBV4-2 and TRBJ2-1; 8 bases map to TRBD1. Germline V CDR1 and CDR2: LGHNA, YNFKEQ. This CDR3 comprises 15 residues. V was clipped by 1 base and J by 6 bases; unmatched bases: 5. In nucleotides, the CDR3 is TGTGCCAGCAGCCAAGCCCCTACAGGGGGCAATGAGCAGTTCTTC. It specifies CASSQAPTGGNEQFF.

This clone has a single count. The chain links TRBV5-1 to TRBJ1-2, with no clear D. The length of the CDR3 is 12 residues. With 0 bases removed from V and 8 bases from J, the gap between germline ends came to 8 bases. Germline CDR1 and CDR2: SGHRS and YFSETQ. The CDR3 DNA reads TGCGCCAGCAGCTTGGGGGAGACGGGCTACACCTTC. It translates to CASSLGETGYTF.

The chain uses TRBV6-5 and TRBJ1-5; D gene unclear. Trimming cost V 8 bases and J 6 bases, with 14 bases left between them. This CDR3 spans 13 amino acids. The germline CDR1 and CDR2 sequences are MNHEY and SVGAGI. The CDR3 DNA reads TGTGCCAGCGAGGAGGTACCCCGTCAGCCCCAGCATTTT. It codes for CASEEVPRQPQHF.

This chain connects TRBV19 to TRBJ1-6, with 7 bases aligning to TRBD1. Looked up from germline, CDR1 is LNHDA and CDR2 is SQIVND (reference sequence). V shed 3 bases, J shed 9 bases, and the junction held 5 bases outside the gene matches. The CDR3 extends over 14 amino acids. CDR3 sequence reads: CASSIWTGASPLHF. The CDR3, as DNA: TGTGCCAGTAGTATCTGGACAGGTGCTTCACCCCTCCACTTT.

V usage is TRBV7-8 and J usage is TRBJ1-1; the D is unclear. CDR1 and CDR2 (germline): SGHVS, FQNEAQ. CDR3 length: 14 amino acids. Deletions cut 2 bases from V and 5 bases from J, with 12 bases between. In DNA form, the CDR3 reads TGTGCCAGCAGCTTATCCGCGACGGGGACTGAAGCTTTCTTT. Its protein is CASSLSATGTEAFF. Full variable domain (missing parts from reference TRBV7-8 and TRBJ1-1): GAGVSQSPRYKVAKRGQDVALRCDPISGHVSLFWYQQALGQGPEFLTYFQNEAQLDKSGLPSDRFFAERPEGSVSTLKIQRTQQEDSAVYLCASSLSATGTEAFFGQGTRLTVV.

This clone was seen more than once but under ten times. The CDR3 loop is CASSLTGENTIYF. DNA for the CDR3: TGTGCCAGCAGCCTTACAGGTGAAAACACCATATATTTT. V and J are TRBV3-1 (or the pseudogene TRBV3-2) and TRBJ1-3; TRBD1 might be the D (5 bases). The V and J ends lost 4 bases and 6 bases respectively, with 10 bases between them. Germline-derived CDR1 and CDR2 are LGHDT and YNNKEL (reference sequence). The CDR3 runs to 13 residues.

This chain joins TRBV20-1 and TRBJ1-2, with D tentatively TRBD1 (5 bases). V dropped 3 bases and J dropped 4 bases, with 6 bases sitting between them. CDR3 length: 11 residues. Germline CDR1 is DFQATT and CDR2 is SNEGSKA (reference sequence). CDR3 loop: CSASQGYGYTF. The CDR3 nucleotides are TGCAGTGCTAGTCAGGGCTATGGCTACACCTTC.